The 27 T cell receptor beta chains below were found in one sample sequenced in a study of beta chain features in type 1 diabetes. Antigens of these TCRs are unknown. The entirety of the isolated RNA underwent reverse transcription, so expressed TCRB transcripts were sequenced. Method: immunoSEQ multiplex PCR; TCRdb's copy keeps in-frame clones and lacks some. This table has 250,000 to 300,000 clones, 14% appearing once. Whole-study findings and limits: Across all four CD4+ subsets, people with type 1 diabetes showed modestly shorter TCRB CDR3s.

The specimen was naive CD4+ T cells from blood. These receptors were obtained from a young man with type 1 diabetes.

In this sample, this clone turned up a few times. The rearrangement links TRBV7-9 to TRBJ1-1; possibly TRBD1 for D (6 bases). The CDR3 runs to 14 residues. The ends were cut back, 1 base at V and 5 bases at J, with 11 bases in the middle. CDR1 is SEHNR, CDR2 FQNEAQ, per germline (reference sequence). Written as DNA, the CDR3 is TGTGCCAGCAGCTTAGAACAGGGATGGACTGAAGCTTTCTTT. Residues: CASSLEQGWTEAFF.

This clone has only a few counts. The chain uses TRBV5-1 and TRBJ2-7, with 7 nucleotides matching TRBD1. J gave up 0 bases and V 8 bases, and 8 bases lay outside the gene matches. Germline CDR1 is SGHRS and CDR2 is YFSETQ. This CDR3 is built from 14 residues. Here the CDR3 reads CASMLGTASYEQYF. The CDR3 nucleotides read TGCGCCAGTATGCTGGGGACAGCCTCCTACGAGCAGTACTTC.

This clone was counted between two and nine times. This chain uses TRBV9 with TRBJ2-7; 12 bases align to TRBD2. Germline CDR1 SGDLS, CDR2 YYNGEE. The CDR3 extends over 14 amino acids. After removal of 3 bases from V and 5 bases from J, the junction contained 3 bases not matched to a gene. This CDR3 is CASSATSGSNEQYF. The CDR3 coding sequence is TGTGCCAGCAGCGCGACTAGCGGGAGCAACGAGCAGTACTTC.

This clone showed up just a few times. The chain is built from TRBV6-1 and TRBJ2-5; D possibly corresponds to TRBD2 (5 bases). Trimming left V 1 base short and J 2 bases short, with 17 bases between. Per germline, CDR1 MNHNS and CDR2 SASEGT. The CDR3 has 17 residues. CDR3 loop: CASSEGPRNGEQETQYF. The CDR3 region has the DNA TGTGCCAGCAGTGAAGGGCCTCGTAACGGGGAACAAGAGACCCAGTACTTC.

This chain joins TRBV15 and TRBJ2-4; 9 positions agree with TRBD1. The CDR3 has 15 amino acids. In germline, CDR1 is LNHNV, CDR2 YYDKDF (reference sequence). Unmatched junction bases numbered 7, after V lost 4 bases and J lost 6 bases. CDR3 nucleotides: TGTGCCACCAGCATGAGGACAGGGGTTGGAAACATTCAGTACTTC. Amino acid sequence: CATSMRTGVGNIQYF. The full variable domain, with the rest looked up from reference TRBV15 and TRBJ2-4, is DAMVIQNPRYQVTQFGKPVTLSCSQTLNHNVMYWYQQKSSQAPKLLFHYYDKDFNNEADTPDNFQSRRPNTSFCFLDIRSPGLGDTAMYLCATSMRTGVGNIQYFGAGTRLSVL.

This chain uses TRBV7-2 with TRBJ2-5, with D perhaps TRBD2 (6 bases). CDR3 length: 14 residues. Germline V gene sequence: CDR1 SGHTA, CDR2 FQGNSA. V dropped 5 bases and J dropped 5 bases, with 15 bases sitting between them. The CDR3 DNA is TGTGCCAGCAGCAAAGGAGGGCCTGGGGAGACCCAGTACTTC. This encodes CASSKGGPGETQYF. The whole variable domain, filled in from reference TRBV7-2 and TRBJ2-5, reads GAGVSQSPSNKVTEKGKDVELRCDPISGHTALYWYRQSLGQGLEFLIYFQGNSAPDKSGLPSDRFSAERTGGSVSTLTIQRTQQEDSAVYLCASSKGGPGETQYFGPGTRLLVL.

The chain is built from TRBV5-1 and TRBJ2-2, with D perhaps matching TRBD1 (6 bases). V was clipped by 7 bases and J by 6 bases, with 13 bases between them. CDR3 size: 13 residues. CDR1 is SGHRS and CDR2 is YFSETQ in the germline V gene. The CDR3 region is CASFTGSAGELFF. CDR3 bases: TGCGCCAGCTTCACAGGGAGCGCCGGGGAGCTGTTTTTT.

This chain's CDR3 is CASSLILDNYEQYF. In DNA form, the CDR3 reads TGTGCCAGCAGCTTAATTTTAGACAACTACGAGCAGTACTTC. V usage is TRBV7-3 and J usage is TRBJ2-7; no clear D. The germline CDR1 and CDR2 sequences are SGHTA and FQGTGA. CDR3 length: 14 amino acids. Trimming cost V 1 base and J 3 bases, with 10 bases left between them.

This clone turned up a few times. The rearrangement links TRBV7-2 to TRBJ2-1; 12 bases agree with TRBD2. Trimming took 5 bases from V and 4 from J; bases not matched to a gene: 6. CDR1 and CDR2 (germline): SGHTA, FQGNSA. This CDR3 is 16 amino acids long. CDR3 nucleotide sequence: TGTGCCAGCAGCCCGATCGGGACTAGCGGGTACAATGAGCAGTTCTTC. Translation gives CASSPIGTSGYNEQFF.

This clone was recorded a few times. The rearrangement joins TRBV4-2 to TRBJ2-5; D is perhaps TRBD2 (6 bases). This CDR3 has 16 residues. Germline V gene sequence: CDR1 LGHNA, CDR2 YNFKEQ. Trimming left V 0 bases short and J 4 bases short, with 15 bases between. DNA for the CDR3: TGTGCCAGCAGCCAAGAAGGCTCGGGGGATGGAGAGACCCAGTACTTC. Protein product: CASSQEGSGDGETQYF.

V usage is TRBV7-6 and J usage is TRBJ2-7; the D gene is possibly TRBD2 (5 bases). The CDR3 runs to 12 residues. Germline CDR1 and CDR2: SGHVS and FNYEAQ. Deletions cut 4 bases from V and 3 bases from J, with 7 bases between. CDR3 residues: CASSSGNYEQYF. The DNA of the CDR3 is TGTGCCAGCAGCTCGGGGAACTACGAGCAGTACTTC.

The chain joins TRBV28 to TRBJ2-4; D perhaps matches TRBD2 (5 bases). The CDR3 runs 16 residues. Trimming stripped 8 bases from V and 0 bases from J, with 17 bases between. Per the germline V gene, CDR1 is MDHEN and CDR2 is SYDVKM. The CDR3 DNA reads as TGTGCCAGCGTCCCCAGTTATGGACTAGCCAAAAACATTCAGTACTTC. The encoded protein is CASVPSYGLAKNIQYF.

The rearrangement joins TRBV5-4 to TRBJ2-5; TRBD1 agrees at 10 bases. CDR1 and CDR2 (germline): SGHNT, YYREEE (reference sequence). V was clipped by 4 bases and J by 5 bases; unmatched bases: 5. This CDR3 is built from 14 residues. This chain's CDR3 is CASSTDRGQETQYF. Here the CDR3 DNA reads TGTGCCAGCAGCACCGACAGGGGGCAGGAGACCCAGTACTTC.

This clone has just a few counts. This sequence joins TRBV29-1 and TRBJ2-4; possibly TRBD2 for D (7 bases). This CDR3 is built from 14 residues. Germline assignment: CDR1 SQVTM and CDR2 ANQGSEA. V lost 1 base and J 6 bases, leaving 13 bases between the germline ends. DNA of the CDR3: TGCAGCGTTGAAGGTTGGGGGGGCGGAAACATTCAGTACTTC. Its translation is CSVEGWGGGNIQYF.

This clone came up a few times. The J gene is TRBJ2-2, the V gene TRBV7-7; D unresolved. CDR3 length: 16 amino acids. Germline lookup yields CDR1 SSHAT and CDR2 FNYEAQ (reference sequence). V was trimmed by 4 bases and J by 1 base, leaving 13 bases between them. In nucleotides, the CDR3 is TGTGCCAGCAGCTCCGCCCTAGGTTTGAACACCGGGGAGCTGTTTTTT. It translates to CASSSALGLNTGELFF.

CDR3 protein: CASSPGGGRDYNEQFF. The DNA of the CDR3 is TGTGCCAGCTCACCCGGAGGTGGGAGAGACTACAATGAGCAGTTCTTC. The genes are TRBV18 and TRBJ2-1, with D tentatively TRBD2 (5 bases). V lost 3 bases and J lost 3, with 15 bases in between. The germline CDR1 and CDR2 sequences are KGHSH and LQKENI. This CDR3 is built from 16 residues. Full variable domain (outside the CDR3, taken from reference TRBV18 and TRBJ2-1): NAGVMQNPRHLVRRRGQEARLRCSPMKGHSHVYWYRQLPEEGLKFMVYLQKENIIDESGMPKERFSAEFPKEGPSILRIQQVVRGDSAAYFCASSPGGGRDYNEQFFGPGTRLTVL.

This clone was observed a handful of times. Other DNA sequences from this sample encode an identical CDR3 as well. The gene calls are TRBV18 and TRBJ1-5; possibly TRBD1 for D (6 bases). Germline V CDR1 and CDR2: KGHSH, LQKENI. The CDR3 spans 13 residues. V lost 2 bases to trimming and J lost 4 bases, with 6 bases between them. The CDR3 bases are TGTGCCAGCTCACCAGGACAGAATCAGCCCCAGCATTTT. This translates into CASSPGQNQPQHF. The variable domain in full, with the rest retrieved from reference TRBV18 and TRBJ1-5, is NAGVMQNPRHLVRRRGQEARLRCSPMKGHSHVYWYRQLPEEGLKFMVYLQKENIIDESGMPKERFSAEFPKEGPSILRIQQVVRGDSAAYFCASSPGQNQPQHFGDGTRLSIL.

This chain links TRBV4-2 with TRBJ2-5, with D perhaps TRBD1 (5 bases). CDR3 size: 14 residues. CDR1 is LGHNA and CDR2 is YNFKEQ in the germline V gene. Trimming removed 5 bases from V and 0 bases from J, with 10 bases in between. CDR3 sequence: CASSSGQDQETQYF. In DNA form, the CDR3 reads TGTGCCAGCAGCTCCGGACAAGACCAAGAGACCCAGTACTTC.

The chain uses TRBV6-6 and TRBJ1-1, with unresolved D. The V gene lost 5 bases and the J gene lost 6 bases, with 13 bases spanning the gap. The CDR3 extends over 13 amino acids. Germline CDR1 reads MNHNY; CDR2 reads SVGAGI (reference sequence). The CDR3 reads CASSTQGSAEAFF. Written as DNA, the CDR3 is TGTGCCAGCAGTACTCAAGGAAGCGCTGAAGCTTTCTTT.

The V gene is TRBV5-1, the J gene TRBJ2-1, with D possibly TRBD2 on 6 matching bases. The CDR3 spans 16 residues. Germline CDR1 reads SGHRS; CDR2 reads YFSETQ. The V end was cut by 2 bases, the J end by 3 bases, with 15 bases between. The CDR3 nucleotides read TGCGCCAGCAGCTTATCGTATCCTAGCGACTACAATGAGCAGTTCTTC. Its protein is CASSLSYPSDYNEQFF.

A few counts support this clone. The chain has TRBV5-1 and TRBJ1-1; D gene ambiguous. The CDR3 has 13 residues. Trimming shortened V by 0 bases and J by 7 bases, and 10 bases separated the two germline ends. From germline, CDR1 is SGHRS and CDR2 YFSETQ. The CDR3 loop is CASSLGSSVEAFF. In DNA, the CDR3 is TGCGCCAGCAGCTTGGGTTCGTCAGTTGAAGCTTTCTTT.

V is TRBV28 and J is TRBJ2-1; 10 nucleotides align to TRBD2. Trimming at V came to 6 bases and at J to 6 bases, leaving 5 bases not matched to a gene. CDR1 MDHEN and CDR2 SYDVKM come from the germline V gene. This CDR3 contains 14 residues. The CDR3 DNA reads TGTGCCAGCAGGCTAGCGGGAGTCCCCAATGAGCAGTTCTTC. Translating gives CASRLAGVPNEQFF.

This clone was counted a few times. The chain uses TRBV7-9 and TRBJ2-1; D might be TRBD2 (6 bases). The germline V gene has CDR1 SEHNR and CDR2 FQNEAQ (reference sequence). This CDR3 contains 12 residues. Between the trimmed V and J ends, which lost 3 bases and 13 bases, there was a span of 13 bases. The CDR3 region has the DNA TGTGCCAGCAGCTTTGCCCGGGACTCTCAGTTCTTC. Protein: CASSFARDSQFF.

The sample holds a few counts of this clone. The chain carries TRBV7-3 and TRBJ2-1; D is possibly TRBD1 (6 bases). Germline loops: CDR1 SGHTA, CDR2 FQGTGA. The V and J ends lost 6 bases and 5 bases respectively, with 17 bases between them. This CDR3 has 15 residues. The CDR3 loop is CASRFDRTWNNEQFF. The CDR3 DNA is TGTGCCAGCAGATTTGACAGGACGTGGAACAATGAGCAGTTCTTC.

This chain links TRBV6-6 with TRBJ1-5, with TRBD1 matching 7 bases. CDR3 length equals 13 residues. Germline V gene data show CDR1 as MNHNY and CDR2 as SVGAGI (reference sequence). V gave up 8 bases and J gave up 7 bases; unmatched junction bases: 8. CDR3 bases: TGTGCCAGCGGAGGGGGCCCGGGGCAGCCCCAGCATTTT. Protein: CASGGGPGQPQHF.

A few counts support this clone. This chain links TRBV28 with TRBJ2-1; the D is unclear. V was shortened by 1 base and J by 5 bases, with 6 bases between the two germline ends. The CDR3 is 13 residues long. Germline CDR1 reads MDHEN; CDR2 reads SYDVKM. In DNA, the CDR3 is TGTGCCAGCAGTTTATCCGTCCACAATGAGCAGTTCTTC. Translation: CASSLSVHNEQFF.

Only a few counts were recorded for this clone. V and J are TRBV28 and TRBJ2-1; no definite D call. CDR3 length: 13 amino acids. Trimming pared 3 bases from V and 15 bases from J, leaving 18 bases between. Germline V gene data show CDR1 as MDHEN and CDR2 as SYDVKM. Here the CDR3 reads CASSFAELSAPFF. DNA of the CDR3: TGTGCCAGCAGTTTCGCCGAGTTGTCCGCCCCGTTCTTC. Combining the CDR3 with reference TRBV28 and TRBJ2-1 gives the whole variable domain DVKVTQSSRYLVKRTGEKVFLECVQDMDHENMFWYRQDPGLGLRLIYFSYDVKMKEKGDIPEGYSVSREKKERFSLILESASTNQTSMYLCASSFAELSAPFFGPGTRLTVL.